What follows is one T cell receptor beta chain and its context. Its antigen is currently unknown. Using immunoSEQ multiplex PCR, the repertoire was profiled, and TCRdb retains in-frame clones only, with some absent. This table has roughly 2,300,000 clones, roughly 92% appearing once. This sample was taken from a study of shared clonotypes between healthy human individuals. From germline, CDR1 is MNHEY and CDR2 SVGAGI. CDR3 length: 15 residues. Trimming at V came to 6 bases and at J to 2 bases, leaving 7 bases not matched to a gene. Study-level findings and limits: Naive subsets tended to show greater estimated richness than memory subsets. The donor pool, a small one, limited the genetic and exposure-history diversity represented. In several donors, around 5% of naive CD4 clonotypes appeared in common.

Caucasian adults living in Nashville, Tennessee, provided all samples. The sequenced sample was naive CD4+ T cells from PBMCs. Documented subset: CD45RA+ positively selected. This TCR was sampled from a young man in good health. Some clones in this sample may be carry-over from other donors' samples. The rearrangement joins TRBV6-5 to TRBJ2-7, with TRBD1 identical over 10 bases. This CDR3 reads CASSPQTGGPYEQYF. CDR3 DNA: TGTGCCAGCAGCCCCCAGACAGGGGGCCCCTACGAGCAGTACTTC.